These 14 T cell receptor beta chains originate from one sample sequenced in a study of beta chain features in type 1 diabetes. Sequencing targeted expressed TCRB transcripts, as all isolated RNA had been reverse transcribed. Assay: immunoSEQ multiplex PCR; the TCRdb copy retains only in-frame clones and omits some. The sample carries 900,000 or so clones, around a sixth recorded once. The sample taken for sequencing was naive CD4+ T cells from blood. The receptor set was obtained from a woman aged 18 to 35 in good health.

The chain combines TRBV10-2 with TRBJ1-5, with TRBD1 identical over 10 bases. Germline V gene sequence: CDR1 WSHSY, CDR2 SAAADI. Unmatched junction bases numbered 8, after V lost 0 bases and J lost 9 bases. This CDR3 region has 16 residues. The CDR3 spells CASSESSGTGVGPQHF. DNA for the CDR3: TGCGCCAGCAGTGAGTCCTCCGGGACAGGGGTAGGGCCCCAGCATTTT.

J is TRBJ2-2 and V is TRBV6-5; D remains ambiguous. Trimming cost V 1 base and J 6 bases, with 6 bases left between them. The CDR3 covers 13 residues. CDR1 is MNHEY and CDR2 is SVGAGI in the germline V gene. The CDR3 here is CASSYYLSGELFF. CDR3 nucleotides: TGTGCCAGCAGTTACTACCTTTCCGGGGAGCTGTTTTTT.

The chain has TRBV19 and TRBJ2-1; 11 positions agree with TRBD2. The trim removed 4 bases at V and 1 base at J, leaving 15 bases unmatched. The germline gives CDR1 LNHDA, CDR2 SQIVND (reference sequence). The CDR3 totals 20 residues. The CDR3 bases are TGTGCCAGTAGTACCCTCCGTACTAGCGGGAGATGGGGTTCCTACAATGAGCAGTTCTTC. Translating it yields CASSTLRTSGRWGSYNEQFF. Complete variable domain (other parts from reference TRBV19 and TRBJ2-1): DGGITQSPKYLFRKEGQNVTLSCEQNLNHDAMYWYRQDPGQGLRLIYYSQIVNDFQKGDIAEGYSVSREKKESFPLTVTSAQKNPTAFYLCASSTLRTSGRWGSYNEQFFGPGTRLTVL.

The rearrangement uses TRBV5-4 and TRBJ2-5; 13 bases fit TRBD2. The CDR3 covers 20 residues. V shed 4 bases and J 5 bases; nucleotides not matched to a gene: 20. CDR1 and CDR2 (germline): SGHNT, YYREEE (reference sequence). Here the CDR3 DNA reads TGTGCCAGCAGCGTTAGAGGGGGACTAGCGGGATATCCTTTGGGGGAGACCCAGTACTTC. It codes for CASSVRGGLAGYPLGETQYF.

This clone turned up a few times. J is TRBJ2-5 and V is TRBV27, with 7 bases aligning to TRBD2. The V segment lost 5 bases and the J segment 1 base; nucleotides outside the gene matches: 7. CDR1 and CDR2 from the germline V gene are MNHEY and SMNVEV (reference sequence). This CDR3 has 15 amino acids. The CDR3 spells CASSARGSGQETQYF. The DNA of the CDR3 is TGTGCCAGCAGTGCGCGGGGGAGCGGCCAAGAGACCCAGTACTTC.

The chain is built from TRBV27 and TRBJ1-1; tentative D call: TRBD1 (5 bases). The CDR3 totals 16 residues. V lost 2 bases and J lost 3, with 16 bases in between. Germline-derived CDR1 and CDR2 are MNHEY and SMNVEV (reference sequence). CDR3 sequence reads: CASSLTGRGVDTEAFF. The CDR3 DNA is TGTGCCAGCAGTTTAACCGGCCGGGGGGTGGACACTGAAGCTTTCTTT.

The sample holds a few counts of this clone. This sequence joins TRBV7-9 and TRBJ2-7; 9 bases map to TRBD1. Germline trimming cut 5 bases from V and 3 bases from J; bases unmatched to any gene: 11. The CDR3 runs to 16 residues. The V gene's germline CDR1 is SEHNR and CDR2 FQNEAQ (reference sequence). CDR3 sequence (DNA): TGTGCCAGCAGCCTCGGGACAGGGCGGGGAAACTACGAGCAGTACTTC. Protein sequence: CASSLGTGRGNYEQYF.

The J gene is TRBJ1-1, the V gene TRBV5-1, with D perhaps TRBD1 (6 bases). This CDR3 has 15 amino acids. Trimming pared 4 bases from V and 4 bases from J, leaving 17 bases between. Germline CDR1 is SGHRS and CDR2 is YFSETQ. The CDR3 DNA follows: TGCGCCAGCAGCATCGCCGGGACAAGGGGCACTGAAGCTTTCTTT. Translating it yields CASSIAGTRGTEAFF. The complete variable domain, with remaining parts taken from reference TRBV5-1 and TRBJ1-1, reads KAGVTQTPRYLIKTRGQQVTLSCSPISGHRSVSWYQQTPGQGLQFLFEYFSETQRNKGNFPGRFSGRQFSNSRSEMNVSTLELGDSALYLCASSIAGTRGTEAFFGQGTRLTVV.

This clone was counted only a few times. This rearrangement joins TRBV7-3 to TRBJ2-1; 9 bases align to TRBD2. Per germline, CDR1 SGHTA and CDR2 FQGTGA. V was pared by 5 bases and J by 7 bases, with 3 bases of the junction left unmatched. The CDR3 has 13 residues. The CDR3: CASSRSGSNEQFF. The CDR3 DNA follows: TGTGCCAGCAGCCGTAGCGGGAGTAATGAGCAGTTCTTC.

This clone was counted between two and nine times. In the same sample, other DNA sequences code for this CDR3. The gene calls are TRBV28 and TRBJ2-1, with D unresolved. The germline V gene has CDR1 MDHEN and CDR2 SYDVKM. The CDR3 is 13 residues long. V lost 3 bases to trimming and J lost 0 bases, with 3 bases between them. In nucleotides, the CDR3 is TGTGCCAGCAGTTTTAGCTCCTACAATGAGCAGTTCTTC. This codes for CASSFSSYNEQFF.

Only one count was recorded for this clone. This chain uses TRBV9 with TRBJ2-2; no clear D. Trimming took 4 bases from V and 1 from J, leaving 11 bases between them. The CDR3 runs to 15 residues. Germline V gives CDR1 SGDLS, CDR2 YYNGEE. The CDR3 bases are TGTGCCAGCAGCCCCATGAGTAGGAACACCGGGGAGCTGTTTTTT. It translates to CASSPMSRNTGELFF.

The chain joins TRBV29-1 to TRBJ2-5, with 7 bases that match TRBD2. Germline V gene sequence: CDR1 SQVTM, CDR2 ANQGSEA. The CDR3 contains 19 residues. Germline trimming cut 7 bases from V and 4 bases from J; bases unmatched to any gene: 27. The CDR3 here is CSAILGLAGVGILIETQYF. CDR3 in DNA: TGCAGCGCTATCCTGGGCCTTGCGGGGGTGGGCATATTAATAGAGACCCAGTACTTC.

V and J are TRBV4-1 and TRBJ2-3, with 8 bases lining up with TRBD2. V trimming: 3 bases; J trimming: 7 bases; junction bases outside the gene matches: 6. This CDR3 has 14 residues. Germline lookup yields CDR1 MGHRA and CDR2 YSYEKL. CDR3 DNA: TGCGCCAGCAGCCAGCCCCGGGAGGGCAATACGCAGTATTTT. It codes for CASSQPREGNTQYF.

This clone was counted only a few times. V and J are TRBV5-1 and TRBJ2-7; 8 bases map to TRBD2. CDR1 and CDR2 from the germline V gene are SGHRS and YFSETQ. J gave up 3 bases and V 4 bases, and 0 bases lay outside the gene matches. The CDR3 totals 12 residues. The CDR3 DNA is TGCGCCAGCAGCGGGACTAGCTACGAGCAGTACTTC. Protein sequence: CASSGTSYEQYF. Complete variable domain (other parts from reference TRBV5-1 and TRBJ2-7): KAGVTQTPRYLIKTRGQQVTLSCSPISGHRSVSWYQQTPGQGLQFLFEYFSETQRNKGNFPGRFSGRQFSNSRSEMNVSTLELGDSALYLCASSGTSYEQYFGPGTRLTVT.